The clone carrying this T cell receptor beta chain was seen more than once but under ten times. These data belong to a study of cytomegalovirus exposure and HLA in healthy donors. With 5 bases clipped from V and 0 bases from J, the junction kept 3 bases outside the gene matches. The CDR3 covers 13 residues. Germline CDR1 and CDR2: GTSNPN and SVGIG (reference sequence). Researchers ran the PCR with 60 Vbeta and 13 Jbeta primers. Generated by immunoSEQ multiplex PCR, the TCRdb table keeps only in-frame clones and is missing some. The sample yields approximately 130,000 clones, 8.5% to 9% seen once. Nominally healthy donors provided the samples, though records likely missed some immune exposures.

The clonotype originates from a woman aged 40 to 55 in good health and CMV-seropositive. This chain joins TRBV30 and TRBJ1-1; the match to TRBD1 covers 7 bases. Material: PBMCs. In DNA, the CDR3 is TGTGCCTGGGACAGGGTTATGAACACTGAAGCTTTCTTT. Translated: CAWDRVMNTEAFF. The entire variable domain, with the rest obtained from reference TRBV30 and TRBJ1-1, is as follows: SQTIHQWPATLVQPVGSPLSLECTVEGTSNPNLYWYRQAAGRGLQLLFYSVGIGQISSEVPQNLSASRPQDRQFILSSKKLLLSDSGFYLCAWDRVMNTEAFFGQGTRLTVV.